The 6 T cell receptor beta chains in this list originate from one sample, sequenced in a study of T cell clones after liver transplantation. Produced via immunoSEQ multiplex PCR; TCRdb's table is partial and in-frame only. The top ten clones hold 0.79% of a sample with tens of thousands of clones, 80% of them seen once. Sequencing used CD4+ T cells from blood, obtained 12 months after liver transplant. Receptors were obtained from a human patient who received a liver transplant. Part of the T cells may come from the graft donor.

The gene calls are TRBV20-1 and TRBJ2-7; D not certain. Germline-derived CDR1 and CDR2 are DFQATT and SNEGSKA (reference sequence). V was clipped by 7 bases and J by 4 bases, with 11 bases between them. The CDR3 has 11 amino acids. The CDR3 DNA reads TGCAGTGTCCGGCCCGGGTACGAGCAGTACTTC. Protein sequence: CSVRPGYEQYF.

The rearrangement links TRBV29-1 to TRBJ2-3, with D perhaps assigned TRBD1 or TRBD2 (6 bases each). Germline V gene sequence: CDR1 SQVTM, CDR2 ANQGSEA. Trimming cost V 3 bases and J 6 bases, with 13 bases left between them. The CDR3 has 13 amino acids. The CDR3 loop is CSVDDRRGDTQYF. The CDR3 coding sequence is TGCAGCGTTGATGACAGGAGGGGGGATACGCAGTATTTT.

CDR3 in amino acids: CASSLARGWYEQYF. CDR3 bases: TGTGCCAGCAGCTTAGCCAGGGGGTGGTACGAGCAGTACTTC. This chain connects TRBV7-2 to TRBJ2-7, with 7 positions matching TRBD1. V trimming: 0 bases; J trimming: 4 bases; junction bases outside the gene matches: 3. The CDR3 sequence is 14 residues long. Per the germline V gene, CDR1 is SGHTA and CDR2 is FQGNSA.

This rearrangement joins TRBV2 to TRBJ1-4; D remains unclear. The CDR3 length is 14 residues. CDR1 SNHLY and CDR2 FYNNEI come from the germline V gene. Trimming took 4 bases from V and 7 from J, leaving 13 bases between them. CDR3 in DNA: TGTGCCAGCAGTGGGGAGGGTCTGGCTGAAAAACTGTTTTTT. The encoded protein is CASSGEGLAEKLFF.

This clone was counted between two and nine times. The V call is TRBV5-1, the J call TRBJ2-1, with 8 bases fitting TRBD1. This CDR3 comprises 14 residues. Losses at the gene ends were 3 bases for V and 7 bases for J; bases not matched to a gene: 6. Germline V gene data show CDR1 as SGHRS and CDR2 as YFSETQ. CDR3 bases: TGCGCCAGCAGCTCATGGCAGGGGGCGAATGAGCAGTTCTTC. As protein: CASSSWQGANEQFF.

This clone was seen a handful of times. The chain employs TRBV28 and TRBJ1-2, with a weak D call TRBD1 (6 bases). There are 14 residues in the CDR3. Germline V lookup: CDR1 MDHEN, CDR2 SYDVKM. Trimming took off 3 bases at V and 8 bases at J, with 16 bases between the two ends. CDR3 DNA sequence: TGTGCCAGCAGTTTCCCCCCGGGGGCGCGGGGCTACACCTTC. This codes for CASSFPPGARGYTF.